The 25 T cell receptor beta chains below come from one sample, sequenced in a study of shared clonotypes between healthy human individuals (dated by TCRdb to 2020 to 2021). Receptor libraries were prepared by the immunoSEQ multiplex PCR assay. Drawn from immuneACCESS, this table holds only the in-frame rearrangements with V and J called that TCRdb kept. Clones are partly lost; checked studies trace under half to an unresolved V gene and leave the rest unexplained. Within this sample are about 1.5 million clones, with 95% to 99% of them counted one time only. The top ten clones comprise approximately 0.45% of the sample. Material: naive CD4+ T cells sorted from blood. Reading the label with the study, this specimen's cell subset or site is: CD45RA+ positively selected. These receptors all stem from a man in his thirties or forties in good health.

With regard to this clone: Different DNA sequences within this sample yield the same CDR3. This rearrangement joins TRBV5-4 to TRBJ2-5, with a weak D call TRBD2 (5 bases). The CDR3 is made up of 12 amino acids. The ends were cut back, 2 bases at V and 5 bases at J, with 7 bases in the middle. Germline V gene data show CDR1 as SGHNT and CDR2 as YYREEE (reference sequence). The chain's CDR3 is CASSFPGETQYF. In DNA, the CDR3 is TGTGCCAGCAGCTTCCCGGGGGAGACCCAGTACTTC. Together with reference TRBV5-4 and TRBJ2-5, the CDR3 gives the full variable domain: ETGVTQSPTHLIKTRGQQVTLRCSSQSGHNTVSWYQQALGQGPQFIFQYYREEENGRGNFPPRFSGLQFPNYSSELNVNALELDDSALYLCASSFPGETQYFGPGTRLLVL.

The V gene is TRBV5-1, the J gene TRBJ2-3, with unresolved D. The V gene lost 0 bases and the J gene lost 5 bases, with 16 bases spanning the gap. Germline CDR1 SGHRS, CDR2 YFSETQ. This CDR3 is 16 amino acids long. The CDR3: CASSLAGGQVVDTQYF. The CDR3 nucleotides read TGCGCCAGCAGCTTGGCCGGCGGCCAGGTTGTAGATACGCAGTATTTT.

This chain links TRBV11-3 with TRBJ2-1, with D hard to call. The CDR3 contains 14 residues. V lost 5 bases and J 4 bases, leaving 12 bases between the germline ends. Germline V lookup: CDR1 SGHNT, CDR2 YENEEA. CDR3 protein: CASSKTEQYNEQFF. CDR3 bases: TGTGCCAGCAGCAAAACGGAACAGTACAATGAGCAGTTCTTC.

The rearrangement links TRBV14 to TRBJ2-5; D remains ambiguous. Germline CDR1 reads SGHDN; CDR2 reads FVKESK. The CDR3 consists of 15 residues. V lost 1 base and J lost 1, with 10 bases in between. The CDR3: CASSQARRFQETQYF. The CDR3 DNA reads TGTGCCAGCAGCCAAGCTCGGAGATTCCAAGAGACCCAGTACTTC. The entire variable domain, with the rest obtained from reference TRBV14 and TRBJ2-5, is as follows: EAGVTQFPSHSVIEKGQTVTLRCDPISGHDNLYWYRRVMGKEIKFLLHFVKESKQDESGMPNNRFLAERTGGTYSTLKVQPAELEDSGVYFCASSQARRFQETQYFGPGTRLLVL.

The genes are TRBV6-5 and TRBJ2-7, with TRBD1 matching 9 bases. The CDR3 loop spans 15 amino acids. Germline CDR1 is MNHEY and CDR2 is SVGAGI. V lost 6 bases to trimming and J lost 0 bases; unmatched junction nucleotides: 6. CDR3: CASSGPGQGSYEQYF. DNA for the CDR3: TGTGCCAGCAGCGGACCGGGACAGGGCTCCTACGAGCAGTACTTC.

The gene calls are TRBV6-6 and TRBJ1-5; possible D gene TRBD1, 6 bases. CDR1 is MNHNY, CDR2 SVGAGI, per germline (reference sequence). Trimming took off 6 bases at V and 2 bases at J, with 14 bases between the two ends. The CDR3 has 15 amino acids. CDR3 amino acids: CASRGTPNRNQPQHF. CDR3 coding DNA: TGTGCCAGCAGGGGGACACCGAACCGCAATCAGCCCCAGCATTTT.

This sequence joins TRBV7-8 and TRBJ2-4; TRBD1 agrees at 9 bases. The CDR3 is 13 residues long. V shed 4 bases, J shed 15 bases, and the junction held 10 bases outside the gene matches. In germline, CDR1 is SGHVS, CDR2 FQNEAQ. This CDR3 is CASSSGQGMGLYF. The CDR3 DNA sequence: TGTGCCAGCAGCTCGGGACAGGGAATGGGTCTGTACTTC.

As to this clone: Other DNA sequences within the sample encode an identical CDR3. The V gene is TRBV2, the J gene TRBJ1-1; tentative D call: TRBD1 (5 bases). The V gene lost 6 bases and the J gene lost 1 base, with 9 bases spanning the gap. The CDR3 covers 13 residues. CDR1 and CDR2 (germline): SNHLY, FYNNEI. The CDR3 DNA sequence: TGTGCCAGCAGCGGACAAACGAACACTGAAGCTTTCTTT. Residues: CASSGQTNTEAFF.

CDR3: CASNNLGIGYGYTF. In nucleotides, the CDR3 is TGTGCCAGCAACAATTTAGGGATCGGCTATGGCTACACCTTC. The V gene is TRBV2, the J gene TRBJ1-2; no firm D call. The CDR3 consists of 14 residues. Germline CDR1 is SNHLY and CDR2 is FYNNEI. Trimming cost V 7 bases and J 4 bases, with 16 bases left between them.

The rearrangement joins TRBV19 to TRBJ1-4; D is uncertain. From germline, CDR1 is LNHDA and CDR2 SQIVND (reference sequence). The germline V and J ends were trimmed by 9 bases and 7 bases, with 12 bases remaining between them. The CDR3 length is 12 residues. The CDR3: CASSRGFEKLFF. The CDR3, as DNA: TGTGCCAGCTCCCGGGGTTTTGAAAAACTGTTTTTT.

The V and J genes are TRBV5-1 and TRBJ2-7; possible D gene TRBD2, 6 bases. The CDR3 is 14 residues long. With 4 bases removed from V and 0 bases from J, the gap between germline ends came to 11 bases. CDR1 and CDR2 (germline): SGHRS, YFSETQ. CDR3 DNA sequence: TGCGCCAGCAGCCAGGGCGGGGACTCCTACGAGCAGTACTTC. It translates to CASSQGGDSYEQYF.

This rearrangement joins TRBV5-1 to TRBJ2-1; no firm D call. Trimming took off 6 bases at V and 2 bases at J, with 12 bases between the two ends. This CDR3 region has 14 residues. In germline, CDR1 is SGHRS, CDR2 YFSETQ. The chain's CDR3 is CASNGRQPYNEQFF. The CDR3 coding sequence is TGCGCCAGCAATGGGCGACAACCCTACAATGAGCAGTTCTTC.

A single count supports this clone. The rearrangement joins TRBV7-9 to TRBJ2-1; no clear D gene. Germline lookup yields CDR1 SEHNR and CDR2 FQNEAQ (reference sequence). Trimming removed 2 bases from V and 7 bases from J, with 3 bases in between. This CDR3 contains 11 residues. This CDR3 reads CASSLRNEQFF. CDR3 sequence (DNA): TGTGCCAGCAGCTTAAGGAATGAGCAGTTCTTC.

The count of this clone is one. The J gene is TRBJ2-1, the V gene TRBV5-1, with 7 nucleotides matching TRBD1. Germline CDR1 and CDR2: SGHRS and YFSETQ. CDR3 length equals 15 residues. V dropped 7 bases and J dropped 5; count of bases not matched to a gene: 12. CDR3: CASAPDRRSHNEQFF. DNA for the CDR3: TGCGCCAGCGCCCCGGACAGGCGGTCTCACAATGAGCAGTTCTTC.

This chain uses TRBV9 with TRBJ2-2, with TRBD2 as a possible D gene (5 bases). Germline V gene sequence: CDR1 SGDLS, CDR2 YYNGEE. This CDR3 is 15 amino acids long. Trimming removed 1 base at V and 3 bases at J, with 10 bases between. CDR3: CASSVSPGYTGELFF. The DNA for the CDR3 is TGTGCCAGCAGCGTATCCCCGGGGTACACCGGGGAGCTGTTTTTT.

This sequence joins TRBV9 and TRBJ2-3, with 9 bases that match TRBD2. CDR1 and CDR2 (germline): SGDLS, YYNGEE. J was trimmed by 12 bases and V by 5 bases; bases with no gene match: 10. This CDR3 has 13 amino acids. CDR3 sequence (DNA): TGTGCCAGCAGTTACAGACCTAGCGGGGAACAGTATTTT. It translates to CASSYRPSGEQYF.

DNA for the CDR3: TGCGCCAGCAGCTTGACTAGCGGGAGGTTGTCCTCCTACAATGAGCAGTTCTTC. Amino acids: CASSLTSGRLSSYNEQFF. This chain uses TRBV5-1 with TRBJ2-1; 12 bases are a match to TRBD2. This CDR3 spans 18 amino acids. The V gene end was trimmed by 1 base and the J gene end by 0 bases; junction bases not matched to a gene: 5. Per the germline V gene, CDR1 is SGHRS and CDR2 is YFSETQ.

This chain joins TRBV2 and TRBJ2-5, with 7 bases identical to TRBD1. This CDR3 region has 10 residues. Germline trimming cut 10 bases from V and 13 bases from J; bases unmatched to any gene: 9. The germline CDR1 and CDR2 sequences are SNHLY and FYNNEI. The CDR3 protein is CAIQGSPLYF. Written as DNA, the CDR3 is TGTGCCATACAGGGGTCCCCGTTGTACTTC.

The chain uses TRBV21-1 and TRBJ2-7; the table assigns TRBD1, which was not confirmed against the DNA. TRBV21-1 corresponds to a pseudogene. The length of the CDR3 is 13 residues. The CDR3 DNA follows: TGTGCCAGCAGCAAGCGGGGACAGGACGAGCAGTACTTC. Amino acids: CASSKRGQDEQYF.

V is TRBV5-8 and J is TRBJ1-4; possibly TRBD1 for D (5 bases). The V end was cut by 0 bases, the J end by 2 bases, with 11 bases between. Germline V gene data show CDR1 as SGHTS and CDR2 as YDEGEE. The CDR3 is 16 residues long. CDR3 amino acids: CASSLGDRGTNEKLFF. The CDR3 nucleotides are TGTGCCAGCAGCTTGGGGGATCGGGGGACTAATGAAAAACTGTTTTTT.

This chain connects TRBV6-5 to TRBJ2-7; 13 nucleotides align to TRBD2. V gave up 9 bases and J gave up 5 bases; unmatched junction bases: 10. This CDR3 has 15 amino acids. Germline V gene sequence: CDR1 MNHEY, CDR2 SVGAGI. CDR3 region: CASRPGLAGIDEQYF. For the CDR3, the DNA is TGTGCCAGTCGGCCGGGACTAGCGGGAATCGACGAGCAGTACTTC.

The chain uses TRBV6-1 and TRBJ2-6; D is possibly TRBD2 (5 bases). This CDR3 contains 15 residues. Germline CDR1 reads MNHNS; CDR2 reads SASEGT. V gave up 5 bases and J gave up 3 bases, with 11 bases separating them. The CDR3 DNA follows: TGTGCCAGCAGTACGGCCCGGGGTGGGGCCAACGTCCTGACTTTC. Amino acids: CASSTARGGANVLTF.

This chain links TRBV27 with TRBJ2-3; 9 positions match TRBD1. This CDR3 has 15 residues. Germline CDR1 and CDR2: MNHEY and SMNVEV (reference sequence). Trimming took 7 bases from V and 0 from J; bases not matched to a gene: 5. For the CDR3, the DNA is TGTGCCAGCAACAGGGGGCCGTCTAGCACAGATACGCAGTATTTT. Amino acids: CASNRGPSSTDTQYF.

The V and J genes are TRBV6-1 and TRBJ1-1; unclear D gene. Trimming left V 7 bases short and J 0 bases short, with 9 bases between. CDR1 MNHNS and CDR2 SASEGT come from the germline V gene. The CDR3 has 13 residues. CDR3 in DNA: TGTGCCAGCAACCCCGTCTTGAACACTGAAGCTTTCTTT. Translating it yields CASNPVLNTEAFF.

The CDR3 region is CAWRGSGRTVNEKLFF. CDR3 DNA sequence: TGTGCCTGGAGAGGGTCCGGTCGGACAGTTAATGAAAAACTGTTTTTT. J is TRBJ1-4 and V is TRBV30; D possibly corresponds to TRBD1 (6 bases). V was shortened by 3 bases and J by 4 bases, with 18 bases between the two germline ends. There are 16 residues in the CDR3. CDR1 GTSNPN and CDR2 SVGIG come from the germline V gene (reference sequence).